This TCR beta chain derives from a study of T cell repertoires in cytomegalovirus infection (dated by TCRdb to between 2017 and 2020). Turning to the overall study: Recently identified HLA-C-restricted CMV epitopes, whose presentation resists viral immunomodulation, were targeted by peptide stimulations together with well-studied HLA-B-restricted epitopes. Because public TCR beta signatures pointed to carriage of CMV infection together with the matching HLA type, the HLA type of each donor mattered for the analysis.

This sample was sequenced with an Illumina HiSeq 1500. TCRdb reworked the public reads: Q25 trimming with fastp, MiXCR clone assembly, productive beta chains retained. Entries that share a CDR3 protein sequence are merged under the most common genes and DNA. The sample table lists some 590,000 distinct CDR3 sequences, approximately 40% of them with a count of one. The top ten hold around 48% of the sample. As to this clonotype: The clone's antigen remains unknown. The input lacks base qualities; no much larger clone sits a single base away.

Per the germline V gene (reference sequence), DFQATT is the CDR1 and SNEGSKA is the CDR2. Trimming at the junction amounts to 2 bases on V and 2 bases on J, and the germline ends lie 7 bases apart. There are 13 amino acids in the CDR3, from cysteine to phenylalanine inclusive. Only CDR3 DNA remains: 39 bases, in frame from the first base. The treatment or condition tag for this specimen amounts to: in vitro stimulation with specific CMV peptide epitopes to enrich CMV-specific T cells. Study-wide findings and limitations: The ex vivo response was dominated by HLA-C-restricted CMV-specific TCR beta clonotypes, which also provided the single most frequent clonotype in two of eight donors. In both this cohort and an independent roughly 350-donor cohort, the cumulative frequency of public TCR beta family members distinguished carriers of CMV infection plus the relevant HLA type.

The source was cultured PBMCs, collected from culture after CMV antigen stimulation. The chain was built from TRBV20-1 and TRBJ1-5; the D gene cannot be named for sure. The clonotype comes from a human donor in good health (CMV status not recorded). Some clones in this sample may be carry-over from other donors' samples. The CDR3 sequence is CSARKGGNQPQHF. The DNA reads TGCAGTGCTAGAAAGGGTGGCAATCAGCCCCAGCATTTT.